This TCR beta chain was recorded in a study of blood T cell repertoires in COVID-19. Overall study: Collection of acute and convalescent COVID-19 samples took place in the United States, Italy and Spain.

Assay: immunoSEQ multiplex PCR; the TCRdb copy retains only in-frame clones and omits some. In the table there are about 210,000 clones, around nine tenths of which are singletons. This TCR derives from a man aged 25 to 45 in a cohort exposed to, infected with or recovered from COVID-19 (not recorded which). Source material: PBMCs or T cells enriched from blood (not recorded which).

CDR3 bases: TGTGCCAGCAGCTTTCCCCCAAGACTAGCGGGAGTTAGGAATGAGCAGTTCTTC. Its protein is CASSFPPRLAGVRNEQFF. This chain joins TRBV7-9 and TRBJ2-1, with 12 nucleotides matching TRBD2. Germline V lookup: CDR1 SEHNR, CDR2 FQNEAQ (reference sequence). V gave up 3 bases and J gave up 7 bases; unmatched junction bases: 13. The CDR3 is 18 amino acids.